This T cell receptor (beta chain) was sequenced for a study of cytomegalovirus exposure and HLA in healthy donors. The primer mix had 60 Vbeta and 13 Jbeta primers. Profiling relied on immunoSEQ multiplex PCR, and the TCRdb table lists in-frame clones only, not all of them. The data contain around 150,000 clones, around nine tenths of them seen just once; the ten biggest clones take up about 0.85%. As to this clone: Antigen unknown.

Study-wide results and limits: Listed as cytomegalovirus-associated were around 160 TCR beta chains.

Looked up from germline, CDR1 is MDHEN and CDR2 is SYDVKM. Trimming stripped 2 bases from V and 3 bases from J, with 23 bases between. This CDR3 spans 19 amino acids. The material sequenced was PBMCs. The chain has TRBV28 and TRBJ2-1, with D maybe TRBD2 (7 bases). The sequence was obtained from a woman aged 25 to 39 in good health and CMV-seronegative. The CDR3 DNA reads as TGTGCCAGCAGTTTAAGGGGGGGCTGGGGGAGCGGAAACTACAATGAGCAGTTCTTC. Its protein product is CASSLRGGWGSGNYNEQFF.